The clone carrying this TCR beta chain was found many times. Those donating, healthy Caucasian individuals from Russia, were aged roughly 6 to 95. Isolation yielded PBMCs, at least 6 million per sample, in every case. This entry is derived from a study of blood T cells in healthy people across ages. The V segment lost 6 bases and the J segment 6 bases; nucleotides outside the gene matches: 9. There are 16 residues in the CDR3. The V gene's germline CDR1 is MNHEY and CDR2 SVGEGT. Primed by a sample-barcoded 5' primer and a J-beta primer mix, a second PCR proceeded for 7 to 11 cycles. TCRdb reprocessed the 5' RACE reads with MiXCR, giving one entry per CDR3 protein. The data contain more than 800,000 distinct CDR3 sequences, about 28% of them singletons.

The chain is built from TRBV6-2 or TRBV6-3 and TRBJ2-4, with TRBD2 identical over 12 bases. This sequence was found in a woman of 80 years or more in good health. Specimen: blood. This CDR3 is CASRPGLAGRGNIQYF. The DNA of the CDR3 is TGTGCCAGCAGACCCGGACTAGCGGGGAGGGGAAACATTCAGTACTTC.